This T cell receptor (beta chain) was obtained from a study of post-analysis software for immune sequencing data. About this clonotype itself: The antigen remains undetermined.

Germline V CDR1 and CDR2: MGHRA, YSYEKL. The ends were cut back, 1 base at V and 5 bases at J, with 11 bases in the middle. The CDR3 length is 14 residues. Study-level points and caveats: The five TRBV segments detected at higher frequency in patients than in controls included TRBV5-6, TRBV5-1 and TRBV20-1. F measure showed strong co-clustering of same-batch samples. Relative to controls, patients with multiple sclerosis showed significantly lower normalized Chao1 diversity.

TCR beta cDNA libraries had unique molecular identifiers. T cells, roughly 0.95 to 10 million of them, yielded approximately 500,000 cDNA molecules. TCRdb reprocessed the PCR reads with MiXCR, giving one entry per CDR3 protein. The sample includes 380,000 or so distinct CDR3 sequences, around 33% of them seen just once. This TCR derives from a girl aged 10-17 years with multiple sclerosis. The rearrangement links TRBV4-1 to TRBJ2-5, with a possible D match to TRBD2 (5 bases). Sequenced: blood. The CDR3 protein is CASSQVETGETQYF. In nucleotides, the CDR3 is TGCGCCAGCAGCCAAGTGGAAACGGGGGAGACCCAGTACTTC.